A selection of T cell receptor beta chains follows, all from one sample in a study of T cells in localized non-small cell lung cancer. Assay: immunoSEQ multiplex PCR; the TCRdb copy retains only in-frame clones and omits some. The data contain 1,500 to 2,000 clones, about 22% of them seen just once; the ten biggest clones take up roughly 13%. The material was normal lung tissue next to the tumor, obtained before any cancer treatment. Receptors were obtained from a male donor older than 55 with stage III squamous cell lung carcinoma. CDR3s include the opening cysteine and the closing phenylalanine or tryptophan. The D gene is left open where the match is weak. Size tells how often a clone was seen (once, few, many) or the class of an expanded clone, and some rows leave it out.

CDR3	DNA	size	D	J	V	length
CASSGGTSGVTYEQYF	TGTGCCAGCAGCGGAGGGACTAGCGGAGTAACCTACGAGCAGTACTTC	-	TRBD2	TRBJ2-7	TRBV28	16
CASRSGAGEGNEQFF	TGTGCCAGCAGATCGGGGGCTGGGGAAGGCAATGAGCAGTTCTTC	few	-	TRBJ2-1	TRBV6-8	15
CASSYEWASGSQETQYF	TGTGCCAGCAGTTACGAGTGGGCTAGCGGGAGCCAAGAGACCCAGTACTTC	large	TRBD2	TRBJ2-5	TRBV6-8	17
CAISEVSGRAGETQYF	TGTGCCATCAGTGAGGTCAGCGGGAGGGCCGGGGAGACCCAGTACTTC	medium-sized	TRBD2	TRBJ2-5	TRBV10-3	16
CAISEREPGPSIGELFF	TGTGCCATCAGTGAGCGAGAACCAGGGCCCTCCATCGGGGAGCTGTTTTTT	-	-	TRBJ2-2	TRBV10-3	17
CASKFGLTSPYEQYF	TGTGCCAGCAAATTTGGGCTTACCTCCCCCTACGAGCAGTACTTC	-	-	TRBJ2-7	TRBV11-3	15
CASTWGGSTEAFF	TGTGCCAGCACCTGGGGCGGGAGCACTGAAGCTTTCTTT	-	-	TRBJ1-1	TRBV28	13
CASSYPTSSGNTIYF	TGTGCCAGCAGTTACCCAACGAGCTCTGGAAACACCATATATTTT	-	-	TRBJ1-3	TRBV6-8	15
CASSRDSEYGYTF	TGTGCCAGCAGCCGGGACAGCGAGTATGGCTACACCTTC	-	TRBD1	TRBJ1-2	TRBV9	13
CASSPLAGTGAYEQYF	TGTGCCAGCAGTCCTCTCGCCGGGACAGGGGCGTACGAGCAGTACTTC	-	TRBD1	TRBJ2-7	TRBV28	16
CASSLGAERGRELQPQHF	TGTGCCAGCAGCTTAGGCGCTGAACGGGGGCGCGAACTCCAGCCCCAGCATTTT	few	-	TRBJ1-5	TRBV9	18
CASSLVGGRNQETQYF	TGTGCCAGCAGCTTAGTTGGGGGGCGAAACCAAGAGACCCAGTACTTC	few	-	TRBJ2-5	TRBV11-3	16
CASSIAVPTSAQPQHF	TGTGCCAGTAGTATAGCGGTCCCAACGAGCGCTCAGCCCCAGCATTTT	-	-	TRBJ1-5	TRBV19	16
CASSQGLRRVSQHF	TGTGCCAGTAGTCAGGGATTGAGGAGGGTTTCCCAGCATTTT	-	-	TRBJ1-5	TRBV19	14
CASSVREVAKNIQYF	TGTGCCAGTAGCGTCAGGGAGGTGGCCAAAAACATTCAGTACTTC	-	-	TRBJ2-4	TRBV19	15
CASSLVGRSAAEAFF	TGTGCCAGCAGCTTAGTCGGTCGAAGTGCGGCTGAAGCTTTCTTT	-	-	TRBJ1-1	TRBV11-3	15
CASSSEPSTWAGYEQYF	TGTGCCAGCAGCTCTGAACCCTCGACTTGGGCTGGGTACGAGCAGTACTTC	few	-	TRBJ2-7	TRBV11-3	17
CASSQKTDYGYTF	TGTGCCAGCAGCCAAAAGACAGATTATGGCTACACCTTC	few	-	TRBJ1-2	TRBV14	13
CASERGGSGANVLTF	TGTGCCAGCGAGCGCGGCGGCTCTGGGGCCAACGTCCTGACTTTC	few	-	TRBJ2-6	TRBV28	15
CASSYPGQGDYGYTF	TGTGCCAGCAGTTACCCCGGACAGGGAGACTATGGCTACACCTTC	medium-sized	TRBD1	TRBJ1-2	TRBV6-8	15
CASSQEIQGNYGYTF	TGCGCCAGCAGCCAAGAAATCCAGGGGAACTATGGCTACACCTTC	medium-sized	-	TRBJ1-2	TRBV4-1	15
CASSILGRKGREAFF	TGTGCCAGCAGTATACTCGGGAGGAAAGGAAGGGAAGCTTTCTTT	medium-sized	-	TRBJ1-1	TRBV11-3	15
CASSAGLALDEQYF	TGTGCCAGCAGCGCGGGACTAGCGCTGGACGAGCAGTACTTC	-	TRBD2	TRBJ2-7	TRBV9	14
CASSYRIIGNTEAFF	TGTGCCAGCAGTTACAGGATAATAGGGAACACTGAAGCTTTCTTT	few	-	TRBJ1-1	TRBV6-8	15
CASKGGGSYNEQFF	TGTGCCAGCAAGGGAGGGGGGTCCTACAATGAGCAGTTCTTC	-	-	TRBJ2-1	TRBV6-8	14
CASSSTRNTGELFF	TGTGCCAGCAGCTCGACTAGGAACACCGGGGAGCTGTTTTTT	few	-	TRBJ2-2	TRBV11-3	14
CASSFLDRDGGYTF	TGTGCCAGCAGTTTCCTCGACAGGGATGGAGGCTACACCTTC	-	TRBD1	TRBJ1-2	TRBV6-8	14
CASWGAVVQPQHF	TGTGCCAGCTGGGGGGCAGTAGTGCAGCCCCAGCATTTT	few	-	TRBJ1-5	TRBV19	13
CASSSRPSGSFGEQYF	TGTGCCAGCAGCTCACGTCCCAGCGGGAGCTTCGGTGAGCAGTACTTC	-	TRBD2	TRBJ2-7	TRBV14	16
CASIPTGKNIQYF	TGCGCCAGCATACCAACAGGGAAAAACATTCAGTACTTC	-	-	TRBJ2-4	TRBV23-1	13
CASRAGSGGQPQHF	TGTGCCAGCAGGGCCGGCTCTGGAGGTCAGCCCCAGCATTTT	medium-sized	-	TRBJ1-5	TRBV9	14
CASSFRSGVAELAKNIQYF	TGTGCCAGCAGTTTCAGATCCGGGGTCGCTGAACTAGCCAAAAACATTCAGTACTTC	few	-	TRBJ2-4	TRBV28	19
CASRTDGAAYEQYF	TGTGCCAGCAGGACGGACGGCGCGGCCTACGAGCAGTACTTC	-	-	TRBJ2-7	TRBV6-8	14
CASSFGGDYNEQFF	TGTGCCAGCAGTTTTGGTGGAGATTACAATGAGCAGTTCTTC	large	-	TRBJ2-1	TRBV28	14
CASGDRDGRSEKLFF	TGTGCCAGCGGGGACAGGGACGGTCGAAGTGAAAAACTGTTTTTT	large	TRBD1	TRBJ1-4	TRBV11-3	15
CASSQDRGSNYGYTF	TGCGCCAGCAGCCAAGACAGGGGTTCTAACTATGGCTACACCTTC	-	TRBD1	TRBJ1-2	TRBV5-1	15
CASSSDRGHPYGYTF	TGTGCCAGCAGCTCCGACAGGGGGCACCCCTATGGCTACACCTTC	medium-sized	TRBD1	TRBJ1-2	TRBV11-3	15
CASSYGRDATNEKLFF	TGTGCCAGCAGTTACGGCAGGGACGCAACTAATGAAAAACTGTTTTTT	few	-	TRBJ1-4	TRBV6-8	16
CAWSGQGANEQFF	TGTGCCTGGAGTGGACAGGGGGCAAATGAGCAGTTCTTC	once	TRBD1	TRBJ2-1	TRBV30	13
CASSLGQANTEAFF	TGTGCCAGCAGCTTGGGACAGGCGAACACTGAAGCTTTCTTT	-	TRBD1	TRBJ1-1	TRBV11-3	14
CASSPFRGGDYGYTF	TGTGCCAGCAGCCCCTTTAGGGGGGGGGACTATGGCTACACCTTC	medium-sized	-	TRBJ1-2	TRBV11-3	15
CSVGTGNTEAFF	TGCAGCGTTGGGACAGGGAACACTGAAGCTTTCTTT	-	TRBD1	TRBJ1-1	TRBV29-1	12
CASSLRGGGTEAFF	TGTGCCAGCAGCCTCAGGGGTGGGGGCACTGAAGCTTTCTTT	medium-sized	-	TRBJ1-1	TRBV11-3	14
CASSAAEDTEAFF	TGTGCCAGCAGTGCGGCGGAAGACACTGAAGCTTTCTTT	-	-	TRBJ1-1	TRBV9	13
CASSLVGTGGTGNTIYF	TGTGCCAGCAGCTTAGTTGGGACAGGGGGGACTGGAAACACCATATATTTT	medium-sized	TRBD1	TRBJ1-3	TRBV11-3	17
CASSESKTGGETQYF	TGTGCCAGCAGCGAGTCGAAGACAGGGGGAGAGACCCAGTACTTC	medium-sized	TRBD1	TRBJ2-5	TRBV9	15
CSVSLAGGGNEQFF	TGCAGCGTTTCCCTAGCGGGGGGGGGTAATGAGCAGTTCTTC	-	TRBD2	TRBJ2-1	TRBV29-1	14
CASSLVARNTGELFF	TGTGCCAGCAGCTTAGTGGCTAGGAACACCGGGGAGCTGTTTTTT	medium-sized	-	TRBJ2-2	TRBV11-3	15
CAWSVSDTQYF	TGTGCCTGGAGTGTATCAGATACGCAGTATTTT	-	-	TRBJ2-3	TRBV30	11
CASSPMGGADTQYF	TGTGCCAGTAGTCCGATGGGAGGAGCAGATACGCAGTATTTT	-	-	TRBJ2-3	TRBV19	14
CASSLGWGGNEKLFF	TGCGCCAGCAGCTTGGGATGGGGAGGGAATGAAAAACTGTTTTTT	-	-	TRBJ1-4	TRBV5-1	15
CASSLLTGEGYTF	TGTGCCAGCAGTTTGTTGACAGGGGAGGGCTACACCTTC	few	TRBD1	TRBJ1-2	TRBV28	13
CASSEYASIWTGDNEQFF	TGTGCCAGCAGTGAATACGCAAGTATATGGACAGGGGACAATGAGCAGTTCTTC	-	TRBD1	TRBJ2-1	TRBV25-1	18